The 26 T cell receptor beta chains below were found in one sample sequenced in a study of blood T cell repertoires in COVID-19. Method: immunoSEQ multiplex PCR; TCRdb's copy keeps in-frame clones and lacks some. Of more than 250,000 clones listed, approximately 85% are singletons. Sequenced: peripheral blood. All receptors come from a woman aged 50 to 60 with acute or convalescent COVID-19.

This clone was counted a few times. The genes are TRBV30 and TRBJ2-7, with D maybe TRBD1 (6 bases). Germline V gene lookup returns CDR1 GTSNPN and CDR2 SVGIG (reference sequence). V was clipped by 2 bases and J by 0 bases, with 8 bases between them. CDR3 length equals 13 residues. This CDR3 reads CAWSRDNSYEQYF. The CDR3 region has the DNA TGTGCCTGGAGTAGGGACAACTCCTACGAGCAGTACTTC.

The V gene is TRBV10-1, the J gene TRBJ2-6; 8 bases map to TRBD1. The V and J ends lost 7 bases and 2 bases, in that order; junction bases with no gene match: 4. The CDR3 consists of 15 residues. Germline lookup yields CDR1 WNHNN and CDR2 SYGVQD (reference sequence). The CDR3 loop is CASMDRVAGANVLTF. CDR3 nucleotides: TGCGCCAGCATGGACAGGGTTGCTGGGGCCAACGTCCTGACTTTC.

The V and J genes are TRBV9 and TRBJ2-1; TRBD2 matches at 12 bases. The trim removed 0 bases at V and 0 bases at J, leaving 4 bases unmatched. The germline gives CDR1 SGDLS, CDR2 YYNGEE. This CDR3 region has 18 residues. CDR3 nucleotide sequence: TGTGCCAGCAGCGTAGCTCTAGCGGGAGGGAGCTCCTACAATGAGCAGTTCTTC. This sequence encodes CASSVALAGGSSYNEQFF.

The count of this clone is one. Written as DNA, the CDR3 is TGTGCCAGCAGCGGGGGAGAATGGGGAGGCGAGACCCAGTACTTC. It yields the protein CASSGGEWGGETQYF. The chain employs TRBV7-9 and TRBJ2-5; TRBD2 is a possible D gene (6 bases). Trimming removed 5 bases from V and 5 bases from J, with 18 bases in between. The CDR3 is made up of 15 amino acids. Germline V CDR1 and CDR2: SEHNR, FQNEAQ (reference sequence).

The chain joins TRBV7-2 to TRBJ2-2, with 9 positions matching TRBD2. The J segment lost 6 bases and the V segment lost 3 bases, leaving 8 bases of the junction unmatched. Germline CDR1 reads SGHTA; CDR2 reads FQGNSA. CDR3 length equals 16 residues. The CDR3 protein is CASSFSGSMTAGELFF. CDR3 coding DNA: TGTGCCAGCAGCTTTAGCGGGAGTATGACGGCCGGGGAGCTGTTTTTT.

The chain couples TRBV19 to TRBJ1-5; D gene ambiguous. V lost 0 bases, J lost 3 bases, and 9 bases lay in between. Germline V lookup: CDR1 LNHDA, CDR2 SQIVND (reference sequence). This CDR3 spans 15 amino acids. CDR3 residues: CASSIEAGINQPQHF. The CDR3 DNA reads as TGTGCCAGTAGTATAGAGGCGGGGATCAATCAGCCCCAGCATTTT. Full variable domain (rest looked up from reference TRBV19 and TRBJ1-5): DGGITQSPKYLFRKEGQNVTLSCEQNLNHDAMYWYRQDPGQGLRLIYYSQIVNDFQKGDIAEGYSVSREKKESFPLTVTSAQKNPTAFYLCASSIEAGINQPQHFGDGTRLSIL.

This sequence joins TRBV10-3 and TRBJ2-2; D is uncertain. The CDR3 spans 13 residues. Trimming cost V 3 bases and J 5 bases, with 7 bases left between them. Germline V gene sequence: CDR1 ENHRY, CDR2 SYGVKD. The CDR3 DNA is TGTGCCATCAGTGAAATCATGACCGGGGAGCTGTTTTTT. It encodes CAISEIMTGELFF.

V is TRBV11-2 and J is TRBJ2-1, with 11 positions matching TRBD2. There are 19 residues in the CDR3. The J segment lost 2 bases and the V segment lost 4 bases, leaving 13 bases of the junction unmatched. Germline V CDR1 and CDR2: SGHAT, FQNNGV. CDR3 bases: TGTGCCAGCAGCTCAGCCGGGACTAGCGGAAAACTAGCCTACAATGAGCAGTTCTTC. Protein product: CASSSAGTSGKLAYNEQFF.

The chain employs TRBV2 and TRBJ2-5; D possibly corresponds to TRBD2 (5 bases). The germline V gene has CDR1 SNHLY and CDR2 FYNNEI. The CDR3 has 13 residues. The V gene lost 2 bases and the J gene lost 3 bases, with 7 bases spanning the gap. CDR3 nucleotides: TGTGCCAGCAGTGAATTGCGGGAAGAGACCCAGTACTTC. Encoded protein: CASSELREETQYF.

This chain links TRBV9 with TRBJ1-2; D might be TRBD1 (5 bases). CDR1 and CDR2 (germline): SGDLS, YYNGEE. This CDR3 is built from 13 residues. V was shortened by 0 bases and J by 8 bases, with 11 bases between the two germline ends. The CDR3 region has the DNA TGTGCCAGCAGCGTAGGCCAGGGAAAGGGCTACACCTTC. The encoded protein is CASSVGQGKGYTF.

The chain links TRBV28 to TRBJ1-2, with 8 bases aligning to TRBD1. V was pared by 2 bases and J by 7 bases, with 6 bases of the junction left unmatched. CDR3 length: 14 residues. Germline values: CDR1 MDHEN, CDR2 SYDVKM. Here the CDR3 reads CASSLEFQGAGYTF. For the CDR3, the DNA is TGTGCCAGCAGTTTAGAATTCCAGGGGGCTGGCTACACCTTC.

The CDR3 region has the DNA TGCAGTGCTAGAGATCGGGGTGAGCAGTTCTTC. Amino acids: CSARDRGEQFF. The chain links TRBV20-1 to TRBJ2-1, with D possibly TRBD2 on 5 matching bases. CDR3 length: 11 residues. V gave up 0 bases and J gave up 9 bases, with 6 bases separating them. The V gene's germline CDR1 is DFQATT and CDR2 SNEGSKA (reference sequence).

The V and J genes are TRBV24-1 and TRBJ2-3; 7 nucleotides agree with TRBD2. This CDR3 contains 16 residues. With V trimmed by 0 bases and J by 1 base, 3 bases remained unmatched. Germline-derived CDR1 and CDR2 are KGHDR and SFDVKD. CDR3 nucleotide sequence: TGTGCCACCAGTGATTTGGGTCGGGAGGGCACAGATACGCAGTATTTT. This codes for CATSDLGREGTDTQYF.

The chain couples TRBV15 to TRBJ2-1; 8 nucleotides line up with TRBD2. Germline CDR1 reads LNHNV; CDR2 reads YYDKDF (reference sequence). Trimming removed 3 bases from V and 4 bases from J; junction bases left unmatched: 11. This CDR3 spans 17 amino acids. The CDR3 sequence is CATSSGPLAGLYNEQFF. For the CDR3, the DNA is TGTGCCACCAGCAGTGGCCCCCTAGCGGGTTTATACAATGAGCAGTTCTTC.

The chain carries TRBV6-2 or TRBV6-3 and TRBJ2-1; TRBD2 is a possible D gene (6 bases). V was shortened by 4 bases and J by 10 bases, with 11 bases between the two germline ends. CDR1 is MNHEY, CDR2 SVGEGT, per germline. This CDR3 contains 12 residues. The CDR3 protein is CASSSTAGEQFF. As DNA, the CDR3 is TGTGCCAGCAGTTCGACCGCGGGGGAGCAGTTCTTC.

The chain has TRBV4-1 and TRBJ2-1; TRBD2 agrees at 7 bases. In germline, CDR1 is MGHRA, CDR2 YSYEKL. With 3 bases clipped from V and 2 bases from J, the junction kept 4 bases outside the gene matches. The CDR3 is 15 amino acids. CDR3 sequence: CASSHPREAYNEQFF. The CDR3 DNA is TGCGCCAGCAGCCACCCCCGGGAGGCCTACAATGAGCAGTTCTTC.

CDR3 residues: CATGGTSGLAHTQYF. CDR3 DNA sequence: TGTGCCACCGGAGGAACTAGCGGACTCGCGCATACGCAGTATTTT. The chain joins TRBV19 to TRBJ2-3; TRBD2 agrees at 8 bases. V was clipped by 10 bases and J by 7 bases; unmatched bases: 16. There are 15 residues in the CDR3. Germline assignment: CDR1 LNHDA and CDR2 SQIVND (reference sequence).

The chain is built from TRBV7-9 and TRBJ2-3, with 9 bases lining up with TRBD1. V shed 6 bases, J shed 3 bases, and the junction held 13 bases outside the gene matches. Germline V gene sequence: CDR1 SEHNR, CDR2 FQNEAQ (reference sequence). The CDR3 has 17 amino acids. In nucleotides, the CDR3 is TGTGCCAGCAGGCGATTGGGGGACAGGGAACGTACAGATACGCAGTATTTT. As protein: CASRRLGDRERTDTQYF.

This clone was counted between two and nine times. The chain uses TRBV27 and TRBJ2-4; D may be TRBD2 (7 bases). Germline CDR1 reads MNHEY; CDR2 reads SMNVEV (reference sequence). V was trimmed by 5 bases and J by 0 bases, leaving 26 bases between them. CDR3 length: 20 amino acids. CDR3 region: CASSSKTRGGLNVAKNIQYF. CDR3 DNA: TGTGCCAGCAGTAGTAAGACTAGGGGGGGACTAAATGTAGCCAAAAACATTCAGTACTTC.

The chain joins TRBV19 to TRBJ1-5; maybe TRBD1 (5 bases). The CDR3 length is 13 residues. With 7 bases removed from V and 5 bases from J, the gap between germline ends came to 12 bases. CDR1 is LNHDA, CDR2 SQIVND, per germline (reference sequence). This CDR3 is CASIGAKDQPQHF. In nucleotides, the CDR3 is TGTGCCAGTATTGGGGCCAAAGATCAGCCCCAGCATTTT.

This chain links TRBV10-3 with TRBJ2-2, with 7 bases fitting TRBD2. J was trimmed by 5 bases and V by 2 bases; bases with no gene match: 8. Germline V gives CDR1 ENHRY, CDR2 SYGVKD. The CDR3 consists of 16 residues. Here the CDR3 DNA reads TGTGCCATCAGTGAGAAGGGCGGGAGATATACCGGGGAGCTGTTTTTT. Its translation is CAISEKGGRYTGELFF.

In this sample, this clone turned up once. V gene TRBV5-1 combines with J gene TRBJ2-7; 7 bases match TRBD1. This CDR3 contains 14 residues. The germline V gene encodes CDR1 SGHRS and CDR2 YFSETQ. Germline trimming cut 4 bases from V and 2 bases from J; bases unmatched to any gene: 6. CDR3 bases: TGCGCCAGCAGCATCAACAGGGGAGCCTACGAGCAGTACTTC. This translates into CASSINRGAYEQYF.

V usage is TRBV7-2 and J usage is TRBJ1-1; D is possibly TRBD1 (5 bases). The V gene lost 5 bases and the J gene lost 1 base, with 20 bases spanning the gap. Germline V gives CDR1 SGHTA, CDR2 FQGNSA. CDR3 length: 17 amino acids. In nucleotides, the CDR3 is TGTGCCAGCAGCGATGCCATCCGGGGGGGAGGGAACACTGAAGCTTTCTTT. This sequence encodes CASSDAIRGGGNTEAFF.

The V and J genes are TRBV7-2 and TRBJ2-2; TRBD1 aligns across 8 bases. The CDR3 runs to 14 residues. CDR1 and CDR2 (germline): SGHTA, FQGNSA. J gave up 6 bases and V 8 bases, and 8 bases lay outside the gene matches. The CDR3 spells CASGRQGISGELFF. DNA of the CDR3: TGTGCCAGCGGAAGACAGGGGATATCCGGGGAGCTGTTTTTT.

The chain carries TRBV6-5 and TRBJ2-7; perhaps TRBD2 as D (6 bases). CDR1 and CDR2 (germline): MNHEY, SVGAGI. V lost 4 bases to trimming and J lost 6 bases, with 19 bases between them. The CDR3 is 15 amino acids. The CDR3 loop reads CASSFRLVGTREQYF. In DNA, the CDR3 is TGTGCCAGCAGTTTCCGACTAGTAGGGACTCGCGAGCAGTACTTC.

This chain links TRBV29-1 with TRBJ1-1; unclear D gene. The V gene lost 3 bases and the J gene lost 3 bases, with 8 bases spanning the gap. The CDR3 consists of 12 residues. Per germline, CDR1 SQVTM and CDR2 ANQGSEA. The CDR3 spells CSVEGGDTEAFF. Written as DNA, the CDR3 is TGCAGCGTTGAGGGCGGGGACACTGAAGCTTTCTTT.